These T cell receptor beta chains were read from a single sample in a study of cytomegalovirus exposure and HLA in healthy donors. The table came from immunoSEQ multiplex PCR; TCRdb's copy has only in-frame clones and leaves some out. The sample holds around 99,000 clones, less than 85% seen once. The source material was PBMCs. Receptor source: a woman between 35 and 50 years old in good health and CMV-seropositive. Both conserved end residues are part of each CDR3. D genes are given only for firm matches. Clone size appears in some rows only: once, few, many, or a class for an expanded clone.

j_call: TRBJ2-7; v_call: TRBV25-1; d_call: TRBD2; clone_size: NA; cdr3_aa: CASSTTGTSGGGPYEQYF; cdr3_nt: TGTGCCAGCAGTACAACCGGGACTAGCGGGGGGGGCCCCTACGAGCAGTACTTC
j_call: TRBJ2-1; v_call: TRBV4-2; d_call: NA; clone_size: NA; cdr3_aa: CASSPLGPSVVIHEQFF; cdr3_nt: TGTGCCAGCAGCCCACTGGGTCCTAGCGTAGTTATCCATGAGCAGTTCTTC
j_call: TRBJ1-1; v_call: TRBV2; d_call: NA; clone_size: NA; cdr3_aa: CASNRGITEAFF; cdr3_nt: TGTGCCAGCAATCGGGGTATCACTGAAGCTTTCTTT
j_call: TRBJ2-7; v_call: TRBV4-1; d_call: NA; clone_size: NA; cdr3_aa: CASSQDPRTTSSYEQYF; cdr3_nt: TGCGCCAGCAGCCAAGACCCCCGGACTACCTCCTCCTACGAGCAGTACTTC
j_call: TRBJ1-1; v_call: TRBV6-6; d_call: NA; clone_size: NA; cdr3_aa: CASSFDRTEAFF; cdr3_nt: TGTGCCAGCAGTTTTGACAGGACTGAAGCTTTCTTT
j_call: TRBJ1-4; v_call: TRBV30; d_call: TRBD1; clone_size: NA; cdr3_aa: CAWSVRDRVEKLFF; cdr3_nt: TGTGCCTGGAGTGTCCGGGACAGGGTCGAAAAACTGTTTTTT
j_call: TRBJ1-5; v_call: TRBV7-2; d_call: NA; clone_size: NA; cdr3_aa: CASSYGDMGQPQHF; cdr3_nt: TGTGCCAGCAGCTATGGGGACATGGGGCAGCCCCAGCATTTT
j_call: TRBJ2-5; v_call: TRBV11-3; d_call: TRBD2; clone_size: NA; cdr3_aa: CASSFTSEETQYF; cdr3_nt: TGTGCCAGCAGCTTCACTAGCGAGGAGACCCAGTACTTC
j_call: TRBJ1-3; v_call: TRBV27; d_call: TRBD1; clone_size: NA; cdr3_aa: CASRGGTYGDTIYF; cdr3_nt: TGTGCCAGCAGAGGGGGCACATATGGAGACACCATATATTTT
j_call: TRBJ1-2; v_call: TRBV5-4; d_call: TRBD1; clone_size: NA; cdr3_aa: CASSLDRAYGYTF; cdr3_nt: TGTGCCAGCAGCCTGGACAGGGCCTATGGCTACACCTTC
j_call: TRBJ1-5; v_call: TRBV4-1; d_call: NA; clone_size: NA; cdr3_aa: CASSSPLGQVNQPQHF; cdr3_nt: TGCGCCAGCAGCTCTCCACTTGGGCAGGTCAATCAGCCCCAGCATTTT
j_call: TRBJ2-5; v_call: TRBV4-2; d_call: TRBD2; clone_size: NA; cdr3_aa: CASSTRTSGGQETQYF; cdr3_nt: TGTGCCAGCAGCACCCGGACTAGCGGGGGGCAAGAGACCCAGTACTTC
j_call: TRBJ2-7; v_call: TRBV19; d_call: TRBD1; clone_size: NA; cdr3_aa: CASSRGQASYEQYF; cdr3_nt: TGTGCCAGTAGTAGGGGACAGGCCTCCTACGAGCAGTACTTC
j_call: TRBJ1-6; v_call: TRBV5-1; d_call: TRBD1; clone_size: NA; cdr3_aa: CASSLGQGDGFLHF; cdr3_nt: TGCGCCAGCAGCCTAGGACAGGGGGATGGGTTCCTCCACTTT
j_call: TRBJ1-1; v_call: TRBV10-3; d_call: TRBD1; clone_size: NA; cdr3_aa: CAISESGGTGRTEAFF; cdr3_nt: TGTGCCATCAGTGAGTCGGGGGGGACAGGCCGGACTGAAGCTTTCTTT
j_call: TRBJ1-1; v_call: TRBV25-1; d_call: NA; clone_size: NA; cdr3_aa: CASSEFGGEKAFF; cdr3_nt: TGTGCCAGCAGTGAATTTGGAGGGGAAAAGGCTTTCTTT
j_call: TRBJ2-1; v_call: TRBV15; d_call: TRBD2; clone_size: NA; cdr3_aa: CATTLAGGNEQFF; cdr3_nt: TGTGCCACCACGCTAGCGGGGGGCAATGAGCAGTTCTTC
j_call: TRBJ1-2; v_call: TRBV9; d_call: TRBD1; clone_size: NA; cdr3_aa: CASSVRTGGGGYTF; cdr3_nt: TGTGCCAGCAGCGTACGGACAGGAGGGGGCGGCTACACCTTC
j_call: TRBJ2-6; v_call: TRBV27; d_call: NA; clone_size: NA; cdr3_aa: CASSLLNSRSGANVLTF; cdr3_nt: TGTGCCAGCAGTTTATTGAATTCGCGCTCTGGGGCCAACGTCCTGACTTTC
j_call: TRBJ1-6; v_call: TRBV6-5; d_call: TRBD1; clone_size: NA; cdr3_aa: CASSYGGQGGSPLHF; cdr3_nt: TGTGCCAGCAGTTACGGGGGACAGGGGGGATCACCCCTCCACTTT
j_call: TRBJ1-3; v_call: TRBV27; d_call: TRBD1; clone_size: few; cdr3_aa: CASSSKPPGGPYISGNTIYF; cdr3_nt: TGTGCCAGCAGTTCGAAACCACCAGGGGGGCCCTATATCTCTGGAAACACCATATATTTT
j_call: TRBJ1-2; v_call: TRBV30; d_call: NA; clone_size: NA; cdr3_aa: CAWMREALSPYGYTF; cdr3_nt: TGTGCCTGGATGAGGGAGGCCCTCTCCCCTTATGGCTACACCTTC
j_call: TRBJ1-1; v_call: TRBV30; d_call: NA; clone_size: NA; cdr3_aa: CAWDRLNTEAFF; cdr3_nt: TGTGCCTGGGACAGATTGAACACTGAAGCTTTCTTT
j_call: TRBJ1-5; v_call: TRBV2; d_call: NA; clone_size: NA; cdr3_aa: CASKGGYGNQPQHF; cdr3_nt: TGTGCCAGCAAGGGAGGGTACGGCAATCAGCCCCAGCATTTT
j_call: TRBJ2-5; v_call: TRBV7-2; d_call: NA; clone_size: once; cdr3_aa: CASSPGGGQQETQYF; cdr3_nt: TGTGCCAGCAGCCCCGGGGGTGGGCAGCAAGAGACCCAGTACTTC
j_call: TRBJ1-2; v_call: TRBV7-2; d_call: TRBD1; clone_size: NA; cdr3_aa: CASSGRQGAVYGYTF; cdr3_nt: TGTGCCAGCAGCGGCCGACAGGGGGCGGTGTATGGCTACACCTTC
j_call: TRBJ1-2; v_call: TRBV5-1; d_call: NA; clone_size: NA; cdr3_aa: CASSLDRVSYGYTF; cdr3_nt: TGCGCCAGCAGCTTGGACAGGGTGTCCTATGGCTACACCTTC
j_call: TRBJ1-4; v_call: TRBV2; d_call: TRBD1; clone_size: few; cdr3_aa: CASRDSLGKLFF; cdr3_nt: TGTGCCAGCCGGGACAGCTTGGGAAAACTGTTTTTT
j_call: TRBJ2-1; v_call: TRBV29-1; d_call: TRBD2; clone_size: NA; cdr3_aa: CSAHPPGGRNEQFF; cdr3_nt: TGCAGCGCCCACCCCCCGGGGGGACGCAATGAGCAGTTCTTC
j_call: TRBJ2-5; v_call: TRBV5-5; d_call: TRBD1; clone_size: few; cdr3_aa: CASSLGQGQETQYF; cdr3_nt: TGTGCCAGCAGCTTGGGACAGGGCCAAGAGACCCAGTACTTC
j_call: TRBJ2-7; v_call: TRBV4-1; d_call: TRBD1; clone_size: NA; cdr3_aa: CASSPRTGGNYEQYF; cdr3_nt: TGCGCCAGCAGCCCGCGCACAGGGGGCAATTACGAGCAGTACTTC
j_call: TRBJ2-3; v_call: TRBV19; d_call: TRBD2; clone_size: NA; cdr3_aa: CASSIVERGGQDTQYF; cdr3_nt: TGTGCCAGTAGTATAGTTGAGCGGGGGGGCCAGGATACGCAGTATTTT
j_call: TRBJ2-4; v_call: TRBV30; d_call: TRBD2; clone_size: NA; cdr3_aa: CAWSVRGGNIQYF; cdr3_nt: TGTGCCTGGAGTGTACGGGGGGGAAACATTCAGTACTTC
j_call: TRBJ2-1; v_call: TRBV29-1; d_call: NA; clone_size: NA; cdr3_aa: CSVEYGYNEQFF; cdr3_nt: TGCAGCGTTGAATACGGCTACAATGAGCAGTTCTTC
j_call: TRBJ2-1; v_call: TRBV15; d_call: NA; clone_size: once; cdr3_aa: CATAGGDEQFF; cdr3_nt: TGTGCCACCGCCGGAGGAGATGAGCAGTTCTTC
j_call: TRBJ1-2; v_call: TRBV19; d_call: NA; clone_size: NA; cdr3_aa: CASSIEQTLNGYTF; cdr3_nt: TGTGCCAGTAGTATAGAACAGACCTTAAATGGCTACACCTTC
j_call: TRBJ1-6; v_call: TRBV9; d_call: TRBD1; clone_size: few; cdr3_aa: CASSVAPGQGASPLHF; cdr3_nt: TGTGCCAGCAGCGTAGCCCCGGGACAGGGGGCTTCACCCCTCCACTTT
j_call: TRBJ2-2; v_call: TRBV4-1; d_call: NA; clone_size: NA; cdr3_aa: CASSQDRTAGELFF; cdr3_nt: TGCGCCAGCAGCCAAGACCGAACGGCCGGGGAGCTGTTTTTT
j_call: TRBJ2-7; v_call: TRBV7-2; d_call: TRBD1; clone_size: NA; cdr3_aa: CASSPGQSYEQYF; cdr3_nt: TGTGCCAGCAGTCCGGGACAGAGCTACGAGCAGTACTTC
j_call: TRBJ1-1; v_call: TRBV5-1; d_call: NA; clone_size: NA; cdr3_aa: CASSLARRNTEAFF; cdr3_nt: TGCGCCAGCAGCTTGGCCAGGCGGAACACTGAAGCTTTCTTT
j_call: TRBJ2-7; v_call: TRBV7-9; d_call: TRBD1; clone_size: NA; cdr3_aa: CASSSDRAVYF; cdr3_nt: TGTGCCAGCAGTTCAGACAGGGCGGTGTACTTC
j_call: TRBJ2-7; v_call: TRBV2; d_call: NA; clone_size: NA; cdr3_aa: CASKSGTLSYEQYF; cdr3_nt: TGTGCCAGCAAATCGGGGACACTTTCCTACGAGCAGTACTTC
j_call: TRBJ2-5; v_call: TRBV10-1; d_call: NA; clone_size: NA; cdr3_aa: CASSESHTWDCEETQYF; cdr3_nt: TGCGCCAGCAGTGAGTCGCACACCTGGGACTGCGAAGAGACCCAGTACTTC
j_call: TRBJ2-3; v_call: TRBV2; d_call: TRBD2; clone_size: few; cdr3_aa: CASNRDYTDTQYF; cdr3_nt: TGTGCCAGCAACCGGGACTACACAGATACGCAGTATTTT
j_call: TRBJ1-1; v_call: TRBV9; d_call: TRBD1; clone_size: NA; cdr3_aa: CASTPGTANTEAFF; cdr3_nt: TGTGCCAGCACCCCCGGGACAGCGAACACTGAAGCTTTCTTT
j_call: TRBJ1-5; v_call: TRBV7-2; d_call: TRBD1; clone_size: NA; cdr3_aa: CASSKGQGVRQPQHF; cdr3_nt: TGTGCCAGCAGCAAAGGACAGGGGGTACGGCAGCCCCAGCATTTT
j_call: TRBJ2-3; v_call: TRBV30; d_call: TRBD2; clone_size: NA; cdr3_aa: CAWSVCPIPGGGTDTQYF; cdr3_nt: TGTGCCTGGAGTGTATGCCCGATCCCTGGGGGGGGGACAGATACGCAGTATTTT
j_call: TRBJ2-3; v_call: TRBV5-4; d_call: TRBD1; clone_size: few; cdr3_aa: CASSLQGSTDTQYF; cdr3_nt: TGTGCCAGCAGCCTACAGGGGAGCACAGATACGCAGTATTTT
j_call: TRBJ2-3; v_call: TRBV4-1; d_call: TRBD1; clone_size: NA; cdr3_aa: CASSSSGQVTDTQYF; cdr3_nt: TGCGCCAGCAGCTCTTCGGGACAGGTAACAGATACGCAGTATTTT
j_call: TRBJ2-7; v_call: TRBV19; d_call: TRBD1; clone_size: NA; cdr3_aa: CASSPTGTGVYEQYF; cdr3_nt: TGTGCCAGTAGCCCGACCGGGACAGGAGTTTACGAGCAGTACTTC
j_call: TRBJ1-6; v_call: TRBV10-3; d_call: TRBD1; clone_size: NA; cdr3_aa: CAISEPGTGSLGSSPLHF; cdr3_nt: TGTGCCATCAGTGAACCCGGGACAGGTAGTCTTGGAAGTTCACCCCTCCACTTT